This T cell receptor beta chain is from a study of shared clonotypes between healthy human individuals. Study in general: The cohort had two women and a few men, ages 18 to 49.

Original methodology: For the immunoSEQ data, sequences were junction-only without quality scores, so filtering differed. Only in-frame clones appear in the TCRdb table, and some are missing; sequencing was by immunoSEQ multiplex PCR. V and J calls and clone size follow that table, whereas D and trimming were derived from the DNA. The sample yields 470,000 or so clones, around 73% seen once. The sequence derives from a woman between 35 and 50 years old in good health. Some clones in this sample may be carry-over from other donors' samples. Sequencing was done on a sample of PBMCs.

The CDR3 nucleotides are TGTGCCAGCATCTTGGACAGGGGAGTGAGTGGCTACACCTTC. Its translation is CASILDRGVSGYTF. The rearrangement joins TRBV6-1 to TRBJ1-2; 9 bases agree with TRBD1. This CDR3 is built from 14 residues. Per germline, CDR1 MNHNS and CDR2 SASEGT. V was pared by 7 bases and J by 7 bases, with 10 bases of the junction left unmatched.